What follows are 10 T cell receptor beta chains derived from one specimen sequenced in a study of T cell changes during pregnancy in multiple sclerosis (dated by TCRdb to 2018 to 2020). To prepare the library, the immunoSEQ multiplex PCR assay was applied. TCRdb holds this immuneACCESS table with in-frame rearrangements only. Some clones are missing; in checked studies, unresolved V genes explain under half, and the rest has no known cause. This sample gives just over 60,000 clones in total; 92% of them show up just once. Approximately 3% of the sample comes from the top ten. The sample was peripheral blood, taken in the second trimester of pregnancy. These receptor sequences come from a female donor in good health, enrolled as a control in a pregnancy study.

This chain links TRBV28 with TRBJ2-3; D might be TRBD1 (7 bases). Germline V gives CDR1 MDHEN, CDR2 SYDVKM. V was clipped by 5 bases and J by 3 bases, with 27 bases between them. The CDR3 has 19 amino acids. The CDR3 region is CASSQTTGAVTGVTDTQYF. The CDR3 DNA is TGTGCCAGCAGTCAAACCACAGGGGCGGTCACGGGAGTTACAGATACGCAGTATTTT.

The chain combines TRBV28 with TRBJ2-3, with TRBD2 matching 7 bases. V lost 2 bases to trimming and J lost 0 bases; unmatched junction nucleotides: 2. CDR3 size: 15 residues. Germline V CDR1 and CDR2: MDHEN, SYDVKM. DNA for the CDR3: TGTGCCAGCAGTTTAGCGGGAGTCAGCACAGATACGCAGTATTTT. The encoded protein is CASSLAGVSTDTQYF. Using reference TRBV28 and TRBJ2-3 for the parts outside the CDR3, the full variable domain is DVKVTQSSRYLVKRTGEKVFLECVQDMDHENMFWYRQDPGLGLRLIYFSYDVKMKEKGDIPEGYSVSREKKERFSLILESASTNQTSMYLCASSLAGVSTDTQYFGPGTRLTVL.

The rearrangement uses TRBV4-1 and TRBJ2-3; 8 bases are shared with TRBD2. The CDR3 is 16 residues long. Germline V gene data show CDR1 as MGHRA and CDR2 as YSYEKL. V lost 0 bases, J lost 5 bases, and 7 bases stayed unmatched. The CDR3 DNA reads TGCGCCAGCAGCCAAGATCGGGGCGGGGGGCAAGATACGCAGTATTTT. This codes for CASSQDRGGGQDTQYF.

In this sample, this clone turned up once. The V call is TRBV5-6, the J call TRBJ2-5, with D possibly matching TRBD2 (6 bases). Trimming pared 1 base from V and 1 base from J, leaving 20 bases between. CDR1 and CDR2 from the germline V gene are SGHDT and YYEEEE. The CDR3 totals 18 residues. In DNA, the CDR3 is TGTGCCAGCAGCTTGATCCCCGGTGGGCTAGCGAGCCAAGAGACCCAGTACTTC. It codes for CASSLIPGGLASQETQYF.

The chain couples TRBV7-9 to TRBJ2-3, with TRBD2 identical over 10 bases. The V gene's germline CDR1 is SEHNR and CDR2 FQNEAQ (reference sequence). V lost 1 base, J lost 1 base, and 8 bases stayed unmatched. This CDR3 contains 18 residues. The CDR3 region has the DNA TGTGCCAGCAGCTTAGGATTGGGTAGCGGGGGGCGCACAGATACGCAGTATTTT. It encodes CASSLGLGSGGRTDTQYF.

The genes are TRBV27 and TRBJ1-5; no clear D. The germline V and J ends were trimmed by 8 bases and 7 bases, with 18 bases remaining between them. The CDR3 consists of 14 residues. CDR1 and CDR2 (germline): MNHEY, SMNVEV (reference sequence). The CDR3 sequence is CASSPGGEEQPQHF. In nucleotides, the CDR3 is TGTGCCAGCTCCCCAGGTGGGGAGGAGCAGCCCCAGCATTTT.

V gene TRBV11-3 combines with J gene TRBJ1-5, with D unresolved. Germline assignment: CDR1 SGHNT and CDR2 YENEEA. This CDR3 region has 15 residues. Deletions cut 2 bases from V and 0 bases from J, with 8 bases between. The CDR3 reads CASSLNSYSNQPQHF. The CDR3, as DNA: TGTGCCAGCAGCTTAAACAGTTATAGCAATCAGCCCCAGCATTTT.

This chain connects TRBV19 to TRBJ2-4, with 7 bases fitting TRBD1. Germline V CDR1 and CDR2: LNHDA, SQIVND (reference sequence). The V gene end was trimmed by 9 bases and the J gene end by 8 bases; junction bases not matched to a gene: 16. The CDR3 spans 15 residues. The CDR3 sequence is CASLMRGLLGDIQYF. CDR3 DNA: TGTGCCAGCTTAATGAGGGGGCTGTTAGGGGACATTCAGTACTTC.

The chain carries TRBV27 and TRBJ2-6; D perhaps matches TRBD2 (5 bases). Per germline, CDR1 MNHEY and CDR2 SMNVEV (reference sequence). CDR3 length equals 18 residues. V lost 2 bases and J lost 0, with 14 bases in between. CDR3 protein: CASSLGRASSSGANVLTF. CDR3 nucleotides: TGTGCCAGCAGTTTAGGGCGGGCCAGTAGCTCTGGGGCCAACGTCCTGACTTTC. The full variable domain, with the rest looked up from reference TRBV27 and TRBJ2-6, is EAQVTQNPRYLITVTGKKLTVTCSQNMNHEYMSWYRQDPGLGLRQIYYSMNVEVTDKGDVPEGYKVSRKEKRNFPLILESPSPNQTSLYFCASSLGRASSSGANVLTFGAGSRLTVL.

CDR3 nucleotides: TGTGCCACCTCCCCCTCGGGGACAGCTACCTACGAGCAGTACTTC. Amino acid sequence: CATSPSGTATYEQYF. The gene calls are TRBV19 and TRBJ2-7, with 7 bases fitting TRBD1. V shed 10 bases, J shed 2 bases, and the junction held 14 bases outside the gene matches. The CDR3 loop spans 15 amino acids. Germline CDR1 is LNHDA and CDR2 is SQIVND (reference sequence). Full variable domain (outside the CDR3, taken from reference TRBV19 and TRBJ2-7): DGGITQSPKYLFRKEGQNVTLSCEQNLNHDAMYWYRQDPGQGLRLIYYSQIVNDFQKGDIAEGYSVSREKKESFPLTVTSAQKNPTAFYLCATSPSGTATYEQYFGPGTRLTVT.